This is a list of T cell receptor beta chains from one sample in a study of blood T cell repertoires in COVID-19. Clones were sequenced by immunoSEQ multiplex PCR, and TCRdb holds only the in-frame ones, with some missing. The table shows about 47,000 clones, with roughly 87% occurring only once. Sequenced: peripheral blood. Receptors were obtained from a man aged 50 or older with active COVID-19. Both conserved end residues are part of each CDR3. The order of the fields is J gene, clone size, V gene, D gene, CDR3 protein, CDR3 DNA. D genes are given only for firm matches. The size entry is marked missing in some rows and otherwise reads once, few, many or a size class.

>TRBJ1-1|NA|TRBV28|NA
CASSLWGGEMNTEAFF
TGTGCCAGCAGTTTATGGGGGGGGGAAATGAACACTGAAGCTTTCTTT
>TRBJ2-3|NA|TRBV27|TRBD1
CASRPTLGDRGSDTQYF
TGTGCCAGCAGGCCTACTCTGGGGGACAGAGGGTCAGATACGCAGTATTTT
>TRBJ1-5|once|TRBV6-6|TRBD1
CASSDTGTGVGQPQHF
TGTGCCAGCAGCGACACCGGGACAGGGGTCGGTCAGCCCCAGCATTTT
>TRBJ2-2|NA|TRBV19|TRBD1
CAGKTGADTGELFF
TGTGCCGGAAAGACAGGGGCGGACACCGGGGAGCTGTTTTTT
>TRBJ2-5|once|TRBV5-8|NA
CASSSGDRSSRTQYF
TGTGCCAGCAGCTCCGGTGACAGGAGTAGTAGGACCCAGTACTTC
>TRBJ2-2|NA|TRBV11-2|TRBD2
CASSLRLASTGELFF
TGTGCCAGCAGCTTACGACTAGCAAGCACCGGGGAGCTGTTTTTT
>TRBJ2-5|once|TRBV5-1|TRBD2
CASSLELAGGLGSAQYF
TGCGCCAGCAGCTTGGAACTAGCGGGGGGCCTCGGATCGGCCCAGTACTTC
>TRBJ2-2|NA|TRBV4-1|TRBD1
CASSQPYGQGWNTGELFF
TGCGCCAGCAGCCAACCTTACGGACAGGGTTGGAACACCGGGGAGCTGTTTTTT
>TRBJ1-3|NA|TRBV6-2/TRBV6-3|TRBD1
CASSLGGPSSGNTIYF
TGTGCCAGCAGCCTAGGGGGCCCGAGCTCTGGAAACACCATATATTTT
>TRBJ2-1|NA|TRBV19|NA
CASSGGTPRDPFF
TGTGCCAGTAGTGGGGGGACTCCCCGGGATCCGTTCTTC
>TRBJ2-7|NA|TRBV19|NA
CASKEGGRDEQYF
TGTGCCAGTAAGGAGGGGGGGAGAGACGAGCAGTACTTC
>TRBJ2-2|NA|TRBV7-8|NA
CASRKAELNTGELFF
TGTGCCAGCAGAAAAGCGGAGTTAAACACCGGGGAGCTGTTTTTT
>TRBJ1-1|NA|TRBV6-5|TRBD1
CASRPDRGRNTEAFF
TGTGCCAGCAGACCAGACAGGGGTCGGAACACTGAAGCTTTCTTT
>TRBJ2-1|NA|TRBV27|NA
CASSLILSSYNEQFF
TGTGCCAGCAGTTTAATCCTGAGCTCCTACAATGAGCAGTTCTTC
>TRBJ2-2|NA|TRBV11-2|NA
CASRNRGQNTGELFF
TGTGCCAGCAGAAACCGGGGACAGAACACCGGGGAGCTGTTTTTT